This T cell receptor beta chain was found in a study of T-cell reconstitution after alpha-beta-depleted transplantation in children. Study-level results: There were some patients whose high TCRbeta diversity at day 60 came from surviving recipient T cells and thymic progenitors. It was newly produced T cells that mostly accounted for T-cell counts and diversity one year after transplant. After transplant, at about two months, alpha-beta T cells were reportedly derived from several hundred expanded graft clones.

The TCRbeta library was prepared with unique molecular identifiers. Using its own MiXCR run on the PCR reads, TCRdb lists one record per CDR3 protein. The data show hundreds of thousands of distinct CDR3 sequences, 13% seen once. This clonotype has at least ten counts. Its antigen is unidentified. The V and J ends lost 6 bases and 0 bases respectively, with 15 bases between them. The CDR3 is made up of 16 amino acids. The sequence was obtained from a male patient aged 10 to 17 who had a stem cell transplant for acute myeloid leukemia, so the T cells may come from the graft donor. The chain links TRBV12-3 or TRBV12-4 to TRBJ1-3, with TRBD1 as a possible D gene (5 bases). Sequencing used PBMCs, mostly from graft donor cells, obtained 360 days after TCRalphabeta/CD19-depleted stem cell transplant. CDR3 bases: TGTGCCAGCAGCCGCCTTACAGGCCTCTCTGGAAACACCATATATTTT. It translates to CASSRLTGLSGNTIYF.